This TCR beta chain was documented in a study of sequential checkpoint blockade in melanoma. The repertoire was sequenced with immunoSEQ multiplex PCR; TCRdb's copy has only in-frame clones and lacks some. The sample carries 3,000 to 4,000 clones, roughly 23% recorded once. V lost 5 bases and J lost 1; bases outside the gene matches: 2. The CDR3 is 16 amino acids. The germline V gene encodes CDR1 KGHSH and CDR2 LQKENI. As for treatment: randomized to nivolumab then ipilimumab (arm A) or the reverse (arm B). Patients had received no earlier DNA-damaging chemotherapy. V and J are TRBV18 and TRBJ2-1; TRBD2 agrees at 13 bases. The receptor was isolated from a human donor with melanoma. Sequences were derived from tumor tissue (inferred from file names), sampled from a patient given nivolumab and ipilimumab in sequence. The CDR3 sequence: CASSATSGGSYNEQFF. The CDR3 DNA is TGTGCCAGCTCAGCGACTAGCGGGGGGTCCTACAATGAGCAGTTCTTC.